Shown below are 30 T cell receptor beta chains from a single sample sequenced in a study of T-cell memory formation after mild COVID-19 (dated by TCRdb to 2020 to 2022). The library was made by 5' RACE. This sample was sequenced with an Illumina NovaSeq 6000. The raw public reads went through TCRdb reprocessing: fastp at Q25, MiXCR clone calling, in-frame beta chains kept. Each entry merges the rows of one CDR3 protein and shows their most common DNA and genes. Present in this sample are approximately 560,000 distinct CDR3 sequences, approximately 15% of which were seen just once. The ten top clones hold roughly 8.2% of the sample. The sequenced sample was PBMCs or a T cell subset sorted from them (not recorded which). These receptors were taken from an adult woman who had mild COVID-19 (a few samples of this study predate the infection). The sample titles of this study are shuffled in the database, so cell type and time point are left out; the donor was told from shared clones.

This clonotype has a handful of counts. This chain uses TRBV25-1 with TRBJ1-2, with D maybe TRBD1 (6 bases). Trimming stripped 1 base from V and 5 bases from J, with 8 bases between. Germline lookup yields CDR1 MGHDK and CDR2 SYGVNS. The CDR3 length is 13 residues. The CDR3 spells CASSEWGAYGYTF. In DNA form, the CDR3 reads TGTGCCAGCAGTGAATGGGGGGCGTATGGCTACACCTTC.

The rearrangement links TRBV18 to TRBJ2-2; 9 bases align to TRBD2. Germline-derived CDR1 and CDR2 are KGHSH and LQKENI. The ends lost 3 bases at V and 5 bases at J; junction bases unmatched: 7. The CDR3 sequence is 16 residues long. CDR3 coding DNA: TGTGCCAGCTCACCCGAGACTAGCGGCCATACCGGGGAGCTGTTTTTT. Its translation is CASSPETSGHTGELFF.

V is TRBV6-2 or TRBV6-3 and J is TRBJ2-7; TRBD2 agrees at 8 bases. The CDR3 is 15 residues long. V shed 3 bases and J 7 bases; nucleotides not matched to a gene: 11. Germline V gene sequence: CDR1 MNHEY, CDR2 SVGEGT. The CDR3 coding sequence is TGTGCCAGCAGTTATCGCTGGACTAGCTCGGAGGAGCAGTACTTC. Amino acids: CASSYRWTSSEEQYF.

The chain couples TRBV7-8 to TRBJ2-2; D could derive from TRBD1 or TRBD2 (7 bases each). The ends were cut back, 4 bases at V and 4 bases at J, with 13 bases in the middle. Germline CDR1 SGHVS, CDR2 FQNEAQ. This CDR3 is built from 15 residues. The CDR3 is CASSSPRGGTGELFF. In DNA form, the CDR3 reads TGTGCCAGCAGCTCCCCCAGGGGGGGCACCGGGGAGCTGTTTTTT.

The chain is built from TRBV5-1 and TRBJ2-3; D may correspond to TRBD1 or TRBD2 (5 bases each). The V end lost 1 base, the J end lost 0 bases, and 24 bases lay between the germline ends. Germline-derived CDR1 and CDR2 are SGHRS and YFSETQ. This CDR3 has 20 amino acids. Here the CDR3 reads CASSLSGTAPGPRSTDTQYF. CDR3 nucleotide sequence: TGCGCCAGCAGCTTGTCCGGCACAGCGCCGGGGCCCAGAAGCACAGATACGCAGTATTTT.

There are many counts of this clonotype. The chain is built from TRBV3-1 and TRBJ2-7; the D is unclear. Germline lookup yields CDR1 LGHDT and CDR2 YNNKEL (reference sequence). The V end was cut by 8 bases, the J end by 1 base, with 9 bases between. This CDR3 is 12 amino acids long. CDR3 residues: CASGLFSYEQYF. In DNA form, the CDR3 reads TGTGCCAGCGGTTTATTTTCCTACGAGCAGTACTTC.

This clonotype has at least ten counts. CDR3 bases: TGTGCCAGCAGTCCTCCCGGGACAGTCTATGGCTACACCTTC. Its translation: CASSPPGTVYGYTF. The chain employs TRBV6-5 and TRBJ1-2; 7 bases match TRBD1. V trimming: 5 bases; J trimming: 4 bases; junction bases outside the gene matches: 7. There are 14 residues in the CDR3. In germline, CDR1 is MNHEY, CDR2 SVGAGI.

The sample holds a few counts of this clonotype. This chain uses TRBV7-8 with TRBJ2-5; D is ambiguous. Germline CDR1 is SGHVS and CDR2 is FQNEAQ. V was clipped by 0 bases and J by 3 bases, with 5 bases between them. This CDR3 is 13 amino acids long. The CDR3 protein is CASSLASEETQYF. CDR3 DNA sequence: TGTGCCAGCAGCTTAGCTTCAGAAGAGACCCAGTACTTC. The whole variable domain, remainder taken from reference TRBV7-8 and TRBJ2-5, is GAGVSQSPRYKVAKRGQDVALRCDPISGHVSLFWYQQALGQGPEFLTYFQNEAQLDKSGLPSDRFFAERPEGSVSTLKIQRTQQEDSAVYLCASSLASEETQYFGPGTRLLVL.

The DNA of the CDR3 is TGTGCCAGCAGTTTGTCCTGGTCTAGCCTTGGAGACACCGGGGAGCTGTTTTTT. Translation: CASSLSWSSLGDTGELFF. This chain links TRBV27 with TRBJ2-2; D perhaps matches TRBD2 (5 bases). The germline CDR1 and CDR2 sequences are MNHEY and SMNVEV (reference sequence). Trimming removed 3 bases from V and 3 bases from J, with 20 bases in between. There are 18 residues in the CDR3.

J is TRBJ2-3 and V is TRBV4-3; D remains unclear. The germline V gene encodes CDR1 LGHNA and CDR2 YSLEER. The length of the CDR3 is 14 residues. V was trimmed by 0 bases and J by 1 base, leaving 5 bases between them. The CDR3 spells CASSQDVGTDTQYF. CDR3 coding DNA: TGCGCCAGCAGCCAAGATGTTGGCACAGATACGCAGTATTTT.

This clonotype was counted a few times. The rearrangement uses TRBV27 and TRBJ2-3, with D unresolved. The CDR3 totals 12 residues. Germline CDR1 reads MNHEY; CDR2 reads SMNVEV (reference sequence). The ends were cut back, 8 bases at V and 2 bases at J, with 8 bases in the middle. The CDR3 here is CASAGITDTQYF. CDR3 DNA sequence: TGTGCCAGCGCTGGGATCACAGATACGCAGTATTTT.

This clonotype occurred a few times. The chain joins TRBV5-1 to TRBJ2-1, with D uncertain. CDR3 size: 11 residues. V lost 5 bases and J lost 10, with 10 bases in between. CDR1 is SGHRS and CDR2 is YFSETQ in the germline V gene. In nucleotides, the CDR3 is TGCGCCAGCAGACAAGCGAGCGAGCAGTTCTTC. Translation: CASRQASEQFF. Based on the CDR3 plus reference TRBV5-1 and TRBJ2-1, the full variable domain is KAGVTQTPRYLIKTRGQQVTLSCSPISGHRSVSWYQQTPGQGLQFLFEYFSETQRNKGNFPGRFSGRQFSNSRSEMNVSTLELGDSALYLCASRQASEQFFGPGTRLTVL.

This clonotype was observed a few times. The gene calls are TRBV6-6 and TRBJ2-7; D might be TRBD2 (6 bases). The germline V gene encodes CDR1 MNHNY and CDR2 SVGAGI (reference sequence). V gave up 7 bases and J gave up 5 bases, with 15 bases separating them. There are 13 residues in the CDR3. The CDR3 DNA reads TGTGCCAGCACCCTCGCGGGAAGGAACGAGCAGTACTTC. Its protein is CASTLAGRNEQYF.

This chain's CDR3 is CASSLTRGDTGELFF. CDR3 nucleotides: TGTGCCAGCAGCTTAACTCGAGGGGACACCGGGGAGCTGTTTTTT. The chain links TRBV7-9 to TRBJ2-2; D tentatively fits TRBD1 or TRBD2 (5 bases each). This CDR3 has 15 amino acids. Germline V gene lookup returns CDR1 SEHNR and CDR2 FQNEAQ (reference sequence). Trimming took 2 bases from V and 3 from J, leaving 10 bases between them.

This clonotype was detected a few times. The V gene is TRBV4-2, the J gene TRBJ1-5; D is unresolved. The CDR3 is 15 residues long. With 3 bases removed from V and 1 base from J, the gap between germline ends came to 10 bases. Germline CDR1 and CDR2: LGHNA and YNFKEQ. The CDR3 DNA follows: TGTGCCAGCAGCCATGCAGGCGGCAGCAATCAGCCCCAGCATTTT. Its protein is CASSHAGGSNQPQHF.

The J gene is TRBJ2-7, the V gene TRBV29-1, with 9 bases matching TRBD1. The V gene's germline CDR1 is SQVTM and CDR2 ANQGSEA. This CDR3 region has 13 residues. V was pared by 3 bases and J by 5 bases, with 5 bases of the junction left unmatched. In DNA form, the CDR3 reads TGCAGCGTTGAGACAGGGGGTAGTGACGAGCAGTACTTC. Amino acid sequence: CSVETGGSDEQYF.

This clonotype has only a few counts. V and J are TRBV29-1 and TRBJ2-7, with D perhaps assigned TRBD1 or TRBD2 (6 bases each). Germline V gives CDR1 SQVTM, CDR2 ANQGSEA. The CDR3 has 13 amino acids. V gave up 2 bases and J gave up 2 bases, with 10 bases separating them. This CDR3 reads CSVEQGRPYEQYF. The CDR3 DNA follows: TGCAGCGTTGAACAGGGGAGGCCCTACGAGCAGTACTTC.

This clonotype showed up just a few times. CDR3 residues: CASSRVGNEQFF. In DNA form, the CDR3 reads TGCGCCAGCAGCCGCGTGGGGAATGAGCAGTTCTTC. V usage is TRBV5-1 and J usage is TRBJ2-1; D gene ambiguous. Trimming left V 4 bases short and J 7 bases short, with 9 bases between. The CDR3 has 12 amino acids. Germline V lookup: CDR1 SGHRS, CDR2 YFSETQ.

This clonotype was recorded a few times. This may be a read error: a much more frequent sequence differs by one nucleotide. CDR3 DNA: TGTGACAGCAGGAAAGGCCGGGACGAAAAAGAGACCCAGTACTTC. This encodes CDSRKGRDEKETQYF. V and J are TRBV5-4 and TRBJ2-5; D may correspond to TRBD1 or TRBD2 (5 bases each). The germline V gene encodes CDR1 SGHNT and CDR2 YYREEE (reference sequence). The CDR3 runs 15 residues.

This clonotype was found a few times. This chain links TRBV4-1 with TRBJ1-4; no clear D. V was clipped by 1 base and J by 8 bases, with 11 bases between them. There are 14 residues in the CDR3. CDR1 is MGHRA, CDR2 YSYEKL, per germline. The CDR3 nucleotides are TGCGCCAGCAGCCAAGTCCAACAAGGGGAAAAACTGTTTTTT. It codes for CASSQVQQGEKLFF.

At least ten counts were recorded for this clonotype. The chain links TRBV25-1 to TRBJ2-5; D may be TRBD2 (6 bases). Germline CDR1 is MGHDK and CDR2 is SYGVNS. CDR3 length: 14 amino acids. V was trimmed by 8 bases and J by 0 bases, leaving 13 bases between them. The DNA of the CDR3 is TGTGCCAGCGGTTCTAGCGCCAACCAAGAGACCCAGTACTTC. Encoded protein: CASGSSANQETQYF.

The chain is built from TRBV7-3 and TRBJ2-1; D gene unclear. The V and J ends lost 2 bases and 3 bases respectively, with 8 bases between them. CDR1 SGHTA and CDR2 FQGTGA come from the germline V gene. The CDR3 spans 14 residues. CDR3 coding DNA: TGTGCCAGCAGCTTATCGGGCTACTACAATGAGCAGTTCTTC. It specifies CASSLSGYYNEQFF.

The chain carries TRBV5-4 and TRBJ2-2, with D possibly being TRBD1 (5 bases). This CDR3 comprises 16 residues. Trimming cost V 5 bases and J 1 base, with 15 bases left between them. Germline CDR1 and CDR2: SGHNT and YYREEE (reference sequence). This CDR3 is CASSPAVGQNTGELFF. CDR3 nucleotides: TGTGCCAGCAGTCCTGCCGTCGGACAGAACACCGGGGAGCTGTTTTTT.

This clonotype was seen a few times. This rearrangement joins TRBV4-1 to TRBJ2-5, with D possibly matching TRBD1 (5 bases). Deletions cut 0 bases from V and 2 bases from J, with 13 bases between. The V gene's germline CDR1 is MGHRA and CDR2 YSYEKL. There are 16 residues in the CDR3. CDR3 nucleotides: TGCGCCAGCAGCCAAGATTCGGCACAGGTACAAGAGACCCAGTACTTC. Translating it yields CASSQDSAQVQETQYF.

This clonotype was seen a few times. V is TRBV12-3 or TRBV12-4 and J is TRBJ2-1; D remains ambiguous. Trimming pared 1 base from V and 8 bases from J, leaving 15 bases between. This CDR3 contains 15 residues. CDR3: CASSLVGPPGYEQFF. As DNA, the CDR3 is TGTGCCAGCAGTTTAGTTGGGCCTCCCGGGTATGAGCAGTTCTTC.

DNA of the CDR3: TGTGCCAGCCCTCGGGGAGAGATGTTATACACCTACGAGCAGTACTTC. It yields the protein CASPRGEMLYTYEQYF. The genes are TRBV27 and TRBJ2-7, with a tentative D call TRBD2 (5 bases). This CDR3 comprises 16 residues. The V end lost 8 bases, the J end lost 2 bases, and 22 bases lay between the germline ends. Per germline, CDR1 MNHEY and CDR2 SMNVEV (reference sequence).

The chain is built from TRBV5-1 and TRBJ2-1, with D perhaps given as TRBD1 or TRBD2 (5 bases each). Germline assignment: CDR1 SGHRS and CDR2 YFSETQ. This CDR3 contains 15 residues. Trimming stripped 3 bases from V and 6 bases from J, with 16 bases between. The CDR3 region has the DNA TGCGCCAGCAGCTGGGGGTCCGGGGCCAGCAATGAGCAGTTCTTC. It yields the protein CASSWGSGASNEQFF.

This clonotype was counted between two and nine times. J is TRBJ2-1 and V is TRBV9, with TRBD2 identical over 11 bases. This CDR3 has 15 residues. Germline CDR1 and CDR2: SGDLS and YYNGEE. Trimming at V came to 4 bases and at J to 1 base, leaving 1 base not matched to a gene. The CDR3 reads CASSSSGRSYNEQFF. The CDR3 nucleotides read TGTGCCAGCAGCTCTAGCGGGAGGTCCTACAATGAGCAGTTCTTC.

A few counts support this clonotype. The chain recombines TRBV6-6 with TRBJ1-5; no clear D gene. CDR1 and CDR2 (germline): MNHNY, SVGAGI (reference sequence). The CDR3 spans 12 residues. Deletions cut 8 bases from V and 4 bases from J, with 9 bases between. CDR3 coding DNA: TGTGCCAGCGGACCCCGGAATCAGCCCCAGCATTTT. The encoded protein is CASGPRNQPQHF.

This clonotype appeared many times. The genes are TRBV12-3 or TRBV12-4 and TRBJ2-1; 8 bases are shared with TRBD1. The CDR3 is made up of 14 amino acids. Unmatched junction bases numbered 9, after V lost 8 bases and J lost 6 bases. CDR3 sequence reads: CASRRTGMGNEQFF. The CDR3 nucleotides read TGTGCCAGCCGGCGGACAGGGATGGGCAATGAGCAGTTCTTC.